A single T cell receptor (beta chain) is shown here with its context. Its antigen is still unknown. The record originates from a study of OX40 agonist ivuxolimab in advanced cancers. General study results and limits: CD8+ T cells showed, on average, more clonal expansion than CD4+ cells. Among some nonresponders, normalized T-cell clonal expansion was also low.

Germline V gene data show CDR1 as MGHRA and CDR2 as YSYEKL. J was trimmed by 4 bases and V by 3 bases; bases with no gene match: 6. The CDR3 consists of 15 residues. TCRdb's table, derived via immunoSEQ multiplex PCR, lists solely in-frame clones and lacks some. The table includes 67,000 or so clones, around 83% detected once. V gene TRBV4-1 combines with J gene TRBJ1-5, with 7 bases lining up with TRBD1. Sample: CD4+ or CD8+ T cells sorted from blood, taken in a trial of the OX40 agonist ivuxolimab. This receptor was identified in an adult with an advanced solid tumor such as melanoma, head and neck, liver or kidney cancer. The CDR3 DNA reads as TGCGCCAGCAGCCAGGGGACAGTCCAAAATCAGCCCCAGCATTTT. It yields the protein CASSQGTVQNQPQHF.